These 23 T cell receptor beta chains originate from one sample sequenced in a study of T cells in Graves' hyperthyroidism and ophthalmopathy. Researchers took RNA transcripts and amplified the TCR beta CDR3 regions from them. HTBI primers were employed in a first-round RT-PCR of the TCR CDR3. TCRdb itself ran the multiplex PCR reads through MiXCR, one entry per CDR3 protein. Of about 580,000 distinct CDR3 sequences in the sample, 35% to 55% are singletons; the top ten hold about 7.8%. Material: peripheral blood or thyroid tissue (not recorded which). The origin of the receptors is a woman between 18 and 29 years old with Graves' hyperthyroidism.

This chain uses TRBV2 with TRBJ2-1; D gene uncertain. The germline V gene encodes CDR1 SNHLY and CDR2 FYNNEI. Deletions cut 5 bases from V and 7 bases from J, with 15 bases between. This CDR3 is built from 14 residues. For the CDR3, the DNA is TGTGCCAGCAGTTTGCGGAGCCAAACGAATGAGCAGTTCTTC. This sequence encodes CASSLRSQTNEQFF.

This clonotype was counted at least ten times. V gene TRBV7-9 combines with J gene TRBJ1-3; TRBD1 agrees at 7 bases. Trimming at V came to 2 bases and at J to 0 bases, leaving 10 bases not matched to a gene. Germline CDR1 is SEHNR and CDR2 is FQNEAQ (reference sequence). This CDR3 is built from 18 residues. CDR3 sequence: CASSLTRGGQLSGNTIYF. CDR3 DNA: TGTGCCAGCAGCTTAACTAGAGGGGGACAGCTCTCTGGAAACACCATATATTTT.

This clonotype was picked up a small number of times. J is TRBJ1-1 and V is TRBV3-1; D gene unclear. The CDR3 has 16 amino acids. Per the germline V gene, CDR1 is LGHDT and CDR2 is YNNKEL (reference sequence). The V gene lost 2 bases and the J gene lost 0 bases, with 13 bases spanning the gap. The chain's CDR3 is CASSQPLIGMNTEAFF. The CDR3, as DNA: TGTGCCAGCAGCCAACCTCTAATCGGAATGAACACTGAAGCTTTCTTT.

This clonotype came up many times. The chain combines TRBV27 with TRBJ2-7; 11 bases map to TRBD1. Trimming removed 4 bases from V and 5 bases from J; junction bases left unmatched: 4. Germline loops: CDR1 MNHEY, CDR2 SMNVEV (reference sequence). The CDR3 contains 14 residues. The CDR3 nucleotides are TGTGCCAGCAGTTCGGACAGGGGGCACCACGAGCAGTACTTC. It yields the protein CASSSDRGHHEQYF.

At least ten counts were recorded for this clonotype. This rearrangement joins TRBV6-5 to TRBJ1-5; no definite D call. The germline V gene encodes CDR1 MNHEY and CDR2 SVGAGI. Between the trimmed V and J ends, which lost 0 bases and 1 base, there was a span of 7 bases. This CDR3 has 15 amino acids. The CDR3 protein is CASSYSWQSNQPQHF. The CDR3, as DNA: TGTGCCAGCAGTTACTCGTGGCAAAGCAATCAGCCCCAGCATTTT.

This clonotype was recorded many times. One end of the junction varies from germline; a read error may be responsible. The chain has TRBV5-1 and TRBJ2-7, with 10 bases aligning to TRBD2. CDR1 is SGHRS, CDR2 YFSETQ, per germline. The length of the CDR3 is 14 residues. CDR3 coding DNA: TGTGCCAGCTCCACTGGGACTAGCGTTACCGAGCAGTACTTC. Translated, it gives CASSTGTSVTEQYF. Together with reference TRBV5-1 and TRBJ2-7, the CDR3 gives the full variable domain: KAGVTQTPRYLIKTRGQQVTLSCSPISGHRSVSWYQQTPGQGLQFLFEYFSETQRNKGNFPGRFSGRQFSNSRSEMNVSTLELGDSALYLCASSTGTSVTEQYFGPGTRLTVT.

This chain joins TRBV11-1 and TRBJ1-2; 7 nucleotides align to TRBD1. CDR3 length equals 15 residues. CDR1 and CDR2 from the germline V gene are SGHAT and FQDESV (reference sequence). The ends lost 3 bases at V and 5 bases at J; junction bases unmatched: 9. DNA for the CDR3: TGTGCCAGCAGCTTGCCGGGACAGAAATGGTATGGCTACACCTTC. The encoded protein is CASSLPGQKWYGYTF.

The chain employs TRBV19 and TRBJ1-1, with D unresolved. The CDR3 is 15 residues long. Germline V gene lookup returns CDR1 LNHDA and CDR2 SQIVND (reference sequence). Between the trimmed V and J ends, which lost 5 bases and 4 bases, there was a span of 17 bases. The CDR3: CASSSTQAMSTEAFF. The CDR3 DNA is TGTGCCAGTAGTTCAACCCAGGCGATGAGCACTGAAGCTTTCTTT.

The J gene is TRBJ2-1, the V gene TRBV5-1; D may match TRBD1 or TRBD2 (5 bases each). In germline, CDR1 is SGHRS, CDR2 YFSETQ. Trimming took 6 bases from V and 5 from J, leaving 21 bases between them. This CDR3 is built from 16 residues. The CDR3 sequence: CASTPPQGRVNNEQFF. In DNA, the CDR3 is TGCGCCAGCACCCCACCCCAGGGACGGGTAAACAATGAGCAGTTCTTC.

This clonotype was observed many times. The CDR3 loop is CASSFDQQYDCTF. CDR3 nucleotides: TGTGCCAGCAGTTTCGATCAGCAGTACGACTGCACCTTC. The V gene is TRBV6-2 or TRBV6-3, the J gene TRBJ1-2; D is unresolved. The CDR3 consists of 13 residues. V lost 4 bases and J lost 13, with 19 bases in between. Germline values: CDR1 MNHEY, CDR2 SVGEGT.

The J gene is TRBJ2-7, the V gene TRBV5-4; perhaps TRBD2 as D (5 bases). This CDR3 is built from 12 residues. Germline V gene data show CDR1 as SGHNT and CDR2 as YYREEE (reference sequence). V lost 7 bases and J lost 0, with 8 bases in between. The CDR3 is CASEAVSYEQYF. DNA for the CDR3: TGTGCCAGCGAAGCGGTCTCCTACGAGCAGTACTTC.

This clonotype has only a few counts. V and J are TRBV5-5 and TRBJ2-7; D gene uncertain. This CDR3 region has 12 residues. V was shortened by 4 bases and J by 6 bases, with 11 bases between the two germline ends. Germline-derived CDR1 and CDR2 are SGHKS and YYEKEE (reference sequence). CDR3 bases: TGTGCCAGCAGCCAAAGGGAAACCGAGCAGTACTTC. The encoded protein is CASSQRETEQYF.

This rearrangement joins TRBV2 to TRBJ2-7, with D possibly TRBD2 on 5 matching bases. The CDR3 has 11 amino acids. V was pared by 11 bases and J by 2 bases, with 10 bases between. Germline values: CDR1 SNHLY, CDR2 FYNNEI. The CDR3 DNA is TGTGCCCTACCGGGAACCTACGAGCAGTACTTC. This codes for CALPGTYEQYF.

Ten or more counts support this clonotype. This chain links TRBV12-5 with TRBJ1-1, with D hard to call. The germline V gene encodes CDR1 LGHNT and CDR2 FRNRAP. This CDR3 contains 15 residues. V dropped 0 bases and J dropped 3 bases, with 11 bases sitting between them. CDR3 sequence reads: CASGLVLTKDTEAFF. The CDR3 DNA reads TGTGCTAGTGGTTTGGTCCTAACAAAGGACACTGAAGCTTTCTTT.

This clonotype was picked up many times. CDR3 coding DNA: TGTGCCAGCAGCTTCCGGGACACCTACGAGCAGTACTTC. This gives the protein CASSFRDTYEQYF. V usage is TRBV7-9 and J usage is TRBJ2-7; TRBD1 might be the D (6 bases). The CDR3 spans 13 residues. Germline CDR1 and CDR2: SEHNR and FQNEAQ (reference sequence). Trimming took 3 bases from V and 2 from J, leaving 8 bases between them.

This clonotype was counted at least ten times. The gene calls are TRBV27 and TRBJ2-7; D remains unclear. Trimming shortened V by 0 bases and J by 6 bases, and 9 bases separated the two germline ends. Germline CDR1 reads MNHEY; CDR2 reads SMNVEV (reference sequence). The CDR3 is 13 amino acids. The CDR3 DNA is TGTGCCAGCAGTTTATCGTCGGTCCTCGAGCAGTACTTC. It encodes CASSLSSVLEQYF.

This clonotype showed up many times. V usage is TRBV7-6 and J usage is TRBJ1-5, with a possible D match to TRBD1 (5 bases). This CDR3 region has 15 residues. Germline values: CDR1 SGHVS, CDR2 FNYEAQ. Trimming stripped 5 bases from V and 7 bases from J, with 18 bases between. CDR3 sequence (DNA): TGTGCCAGCAGCCGGGACCGGGGCCCAGGACAGCCCCAGCATTTT. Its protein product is CASSRDRGPGQPQHF.

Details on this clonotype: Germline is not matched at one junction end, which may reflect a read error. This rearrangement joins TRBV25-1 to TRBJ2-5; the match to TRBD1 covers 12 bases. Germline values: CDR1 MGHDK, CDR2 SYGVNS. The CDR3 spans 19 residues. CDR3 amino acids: CASSDNPGGTGGSQETQCF. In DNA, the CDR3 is TGTGCCAGCAGTGATAACCCGGGCGGGACAGGGGGCTCCCAAGAGACCCAGTGCTTC. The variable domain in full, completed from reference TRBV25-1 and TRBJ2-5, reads EADIYQTPRYLVIGTGKKITLECSQTMGHDKMYWYQQDPGMELHLIHYSYGVNSTEKGDLSSESTVSRIRTEHFPLTLESARPSHTSQYLCASSDNPGGTGGSQETQCFGPGTRLLVL.

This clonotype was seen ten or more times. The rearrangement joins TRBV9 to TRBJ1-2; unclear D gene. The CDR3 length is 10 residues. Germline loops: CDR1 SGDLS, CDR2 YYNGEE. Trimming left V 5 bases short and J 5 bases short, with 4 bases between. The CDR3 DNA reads TGTGCCAGCAGGTCGTATGGCTACACCTTC. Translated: CASRSYGYTF. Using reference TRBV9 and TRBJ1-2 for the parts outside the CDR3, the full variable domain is DSGVTQTPKHLITATGQRVTLRCSPRSGDLSVYWYQQSLDQGLQFLIQYYNGEERAKGNILERFSAQQFPDLHSELNLSSLELGDSALYFCASRSYGYTFGSGTRLTVV.

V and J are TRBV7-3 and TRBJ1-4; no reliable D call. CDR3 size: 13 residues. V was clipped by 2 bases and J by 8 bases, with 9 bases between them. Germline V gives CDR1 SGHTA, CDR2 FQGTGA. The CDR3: CASSLAGREKLFF. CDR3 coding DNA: TGTGCCAGCAGCTTAGCGGGGAGGGAAAAACTGTTTTTT. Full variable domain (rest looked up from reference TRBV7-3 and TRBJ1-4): GAGVSQTPSNKVTEKGKYVELRCDPISGHTALYWYRQSLGQGPEFLIYFQGTGAADDSGLPNDRFFAVRPEGSVSTLKIQRTERGDSAVYLCASSLAGREKLFFGSGTQLSVL.

This CDR3 reads CASRWTVNTEAFF. The CDR3 DNA follows: TGTGCCAGCCGATGGACAGTGAACACTGAAGCTTTCTTT. V and J are TRBV28 and TRBJ1-1; weak D call: TRBD1 (6 bases). This CDR3 spans 13 amino acids. Germline V gene sequence: CDR1 MDHEN, CDR2 SYDVKM. The V gene lost 8 bases and the J gene lost 0 bases, with 10 bases spanning the gap. The full variable domain, in which reference TRBV28 and TRBJ1-1 provide the parts outside the CDR3, is DVKVTQSSRYLVKRTGEKVFLECVQDMDHENMFWYRQDPGLGLRLIYFSYDVKMKEKGDIPEGYSVSREKKERFSLILESASTNQTSMYLCASRWTVNTEAFFGQGTRLTVV.

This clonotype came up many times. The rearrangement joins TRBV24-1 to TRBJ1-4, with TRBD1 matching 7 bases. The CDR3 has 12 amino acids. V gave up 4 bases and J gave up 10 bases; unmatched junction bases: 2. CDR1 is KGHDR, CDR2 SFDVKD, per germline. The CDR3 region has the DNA TGTGCCACCAGTGACCGGACAGGAAAACTGTTTTTT. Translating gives CATSDRTGKLFF.

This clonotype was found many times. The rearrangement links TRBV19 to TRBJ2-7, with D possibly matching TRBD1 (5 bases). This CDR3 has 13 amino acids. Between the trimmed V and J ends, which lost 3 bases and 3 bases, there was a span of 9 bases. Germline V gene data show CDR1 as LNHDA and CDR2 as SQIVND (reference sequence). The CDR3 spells CASSIARDYEQYF. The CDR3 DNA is TGTGCCAGTAGTATCGCCAGGGACTACGAGCAGTACTTC. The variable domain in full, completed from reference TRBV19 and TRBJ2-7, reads DGGITQSPKYLFRKEGQNVTLSCEQNLNHDAMYWYRQDPGQGLRLIYYSQIVNDFQKGDIAEGYSVSREKKESFPLTVTSAQKNPTAFYLCASSIARDYEQYFGPGTRLTVT.